A single sample gave rise to the 27 T cell receptor beta chains below, sequenced in a study of T cell repertoires in aging, cancer and after chemotherapy. The template was genomic DNA from peripheral blood, not RNA. Rearranged V-D-J TRB sequences were amplified with a mixed TRB-A/B primer pool. One entry per CDR3 protein, called by TCRdb with MiXCR from the multiplex PCR reads. The sample has roughly 6,500 distinct CDR3 sequences; more than 30% are singletons. Input material: blood. Every receptor here comes from a human donor with a blood cancer.

The chain is built from TRBV20-1 and TRBJ1-2; 8 bases map to TRBD1. V was clipped by 0 bases and J by 5 bases; unmatched bases: 11. Germline V gene lookup returns CDR1 DFQATT and CDR2 SNEGSKA (reference sequence). The CDR3 sequence is 16 residues long. CDR3 loop: CSARDYRRGPSYGYTF. The DNA for the CDR3 is TGCAGTGCTAGAGATTATCGCAGGGGGCCTTCATATGGCTACACCTTC.

In its sample, this clonotype is medium-sized. The chain uses TRBV29-1 and TRBJ2-1; TRBD2 might be the D (5 bases). V lost 1 base and J 0 bases, leaving 13 bases between the germline ends. Germline V gene data show CDR1 as SQVTM and CDR2 as ANQGSEA. The CDR3 length is 16 residues. CDR3 coding DNA: TGCAGCGTTGAAGGCTGGACGGGGAGCTCCTACAATGAGCAGTTCTTC. It codes for CSVEGWTGSSYNEQFF.

The chain employs TRBV12-3 or TRBV12-4 and TRBJ1-5; weak D call: TRBD1 (5 bases). The V and J ends lost 2 bases and 7 bases respectively, with 12 bases between them. The CDR3 runs 14 residues. CDR3 DNA sequence: TGTGCCAGCAGTTTAAGGCAGGGAGGGCAGCCCCAGCATTTT. Translation: CASSLRQGGQPQHF.

This sequence joins TRBV4-3 and TRBJ2-3, with 7 positions matching TRBD2. The CDR3 runs to 16 residues. Trimming took 0 bases from V and 4 from J; bases not matched to a gene: 7. Germline CDR1 is LGHNA and CDR2 is YSLEER. The CDR3 nucleotides are TGCGCCAGCAGCCAAGATATGAGGGCGGGGGCAGATACGCAGTATTTT. Its protein is CASSQDMRAGADTQYF.

This clonotype was observed a handful of times. The J gene is TRBJ1-6, the V gene TRBV6-5; 7 bases are a match to TRBD1. Unmatched junction bases numbered 8, after V lost 0 bases and J lost 6 bases. Germline loops: CDR1 MNHEY, CDR2 SVGAGI. The CDR3 spans 17 residues. The CDR3 DNA is TGTGCCAGCAGTTACTCGGGCCACAGGGGTACTAATTCACCCCTCCACTTT. Protein: CASSYSGHRGTNSPLHF.

This clonotype rates as medium-sized (0.01 to 0.1%). The rearrangement joins TRBV6-5 to TRBJ1-5; D is uncertain. The CDR3 is made up of 13 amino acids. Per the germline V gene, CDR1 is MNHEY and CDR2 is SVGAGI. V dropped 4 bases and J dropped 2 bases, with 6 bases sitting between them. CDR3 in DNA: TGTGCCAGCAGTTCTGGGGGCAATCAGCCCCAGCATTTT. It codes for CASSSGGNQPQHF.

The J gene is TRBJ2-1, the V gene TRBV6-6, with D maybe TRBD1 (6 bases). V lost 5 bases to trimming and J lost 9 bases, with 14 bases between them. Germline lookup yields CDR1 MNHNY and CDR2 SVGAGI (reference sequence). The CDR3 spans 13 residues. The DNA for the CDR3 is TGTGCCAGCAGTCCTACAGGGAGAGGTGAGCAGTTCTTC. Its translation: CASSPTGRGEQFF.

The gene calls are TRBV11-3 and TRBJ2-2; 9 positions match TRBD1. Germline V gene lookup returns CDR1 SGHNT and CDR2 YENEEA. V was pared by 4 bases and J by 4 bases, with 7 bases of the junction left unmatched. The CDR3 extends over 16 amino acids. CDR3 DNA: TGTGCCAGCAGCTCATTCGGGACAGGGATCACCGGGGAGCTGTTTTTT. Residues: CASSSFGTGITGELFF. Supplemented by reference TRBV11-3 and TRBJ2-2, the full variable domain reads EAGVVQSPRYKIIEKKQPVAFWCNPISGHNTLYWYLQNLGQGPELLIRYENEEAVDDSQLPKDRFSAERLKGVDSTLKIQPAELGDSAVYLCASSSFGTGITGELFFGEGSRLTVL.

The chain has TRBV6-2 or TRBV6-3 and TRBJ2-2; 14 bases match TRBD2. This CDR3 contains 17 residues. Germline V CDR1 and CDR2: MNHEY, SVGEGT. Trimming removed 7 bases from V and 0 bases from J; junction bases left unmatched: 4. The CDR3 sequence: CASKMGLAGANTGELFF. In DNA, the CDR3 is TGTGCCAGCAAAATGGGACTAGCGGGGGCGAACACCGGGGAGCTGTTTTTT.

As concerns this clonotype: With a much larger clone just one base away, this may be a read error. The chain has TRBV6-1 and TRBJ1-1; D unresolved. The V and J ends lost 6 bases and 2 bases respectively, with 10 bases between them. The CDR3 is made up of 13 amino acids. Germline V gene sequence: CDR1 MNHNS, CDR2 SASEGT. The CDR3 DNA reads as TGTGCCAGCAGGTCCAAGGGTAACACTGAAGCTTTCTTT. As protein: CASRSKGNTEAFF.

This chain connects TRBV13 to TRBJ2-3; TRBD2 matches at 8 bases. This CDR3 has 16 residues. CDR1 is PRHDT, CDR2 FYEKMQ, per germline (reference sequence). Unmatched junction bases numbered 8, after V lost 5 bases and J lost 1 base. The CDR3 protein is CASSIRRGGRTDTQYF. As DNA, the CDR3 is TGTGCCAGCAGCATCAGGCGCGGGGGGCGCACAGATACGCAGTATTTT.

This clonotype was seen more than once but under ten times. V is TRBV19 and J is TRBJ1-4; D gene uncertain. The CDR3 has 15 residues. Looked up from germline, CDR1 is LNHDA and CDR2 is SQIVND (reference sequence). The ends were cut back, 5 bases at V and 4 bases at J, with 14 bases in the middle. CDR3 sequence: CASSPRAVVNEKLFF. CDR3 nucleotides: TGTGCCAGTAGTCCCCGGGCCGTTGTTAATGAAAAACTGTTTTTT.

Only one count was recorded for this clonotype. The chain combines TRBV11-3 with TRBJ2-6; D gene ambiguous. Trimming removed 3 bases at V and 6 bases at J, with 12 bases between. This CDR3 is 15 amino acids long. The V gene's germline CDR1 is SGHNT and CDR2 YENEEA. The CDR3 DNA is TGTGCCAGCAGCTTGCCCCCCCTGGAGGCCAACGTCCTGACTTTC. Its protein product is CASSLPPLEANVLTF.

The chain links TRBV10-3 to TRBJ1-5, with 10 positions matching TRBD1. This CDR3 has 17 residues. CDR1 and CDR2 (germline): ENHRY, SYGVKD. The junction had 10 bases not matched to a gene; V was cut back by 3 bases and J by 5 bases. CDR3 protein: CAISDVVPGQGYQPQHF. CDR3 DNA sequence: TGTGCCATCAGTGACGTTGTCCCGGGACAGGGGTATCAGCCCCAGCATTTT.

This clonotype was recorded a few times. The chain has TRBV24-1 and TRBJ1-2; 7 nucleotides align to TRBD1. The V and J ends lost 6 bases and 6 bases, in that order; junction bases with no gene match: 3. This CDR3 is 12 amino acids long. Germline V lookup: CDR1 KGHDR, CDR2 SFDVKD. Here the CDR3 reads CATSLGGNGYTF. CDR3 sequence (DNA): TGTGCCACCAGTTTAGGGGGCAATGGCTACACCTTC.

This chain uses TRBV11-3 with TRBJ1-3; a possible D gene is TRBD1 (5 bases). The CDR3 is 14 residues long. Looked up from germline, CDR1 is SGHNT and CDR2 is YENEEA. Trimming stripped 3 bases from V and 4 bases from J, with 10 bases between. The CDR3 region is CASSLGGIGNTIYF. For the CDR3, the DNA is TGTGCCAGCAGCTTGGGGGGAATCGGAAACACCATATATTTT.

This clonotype has only a few counts. The V gene is TRBV28, the J gene TRBJ2-5; maybe TRBD1 (5 bases). The V end was cut by 7 bases, the J end by 1 base, with 10 bases between. The germline V gene encodes CDR1 MDHEN and CDR2 SYDVKM. The CDR3 spans 13 residues. Here the CDR3 DNA reads TGTGCCAGCAAGCAGGGTTTCCAAGAGACCCAGTACTTC. As protein: CASKQGFQETQYF.

The V gene is TRBV6-5, the J gene TRBJ2-3; 8 positions agree with TRBD1. Germline CDR1 MNHEY, CDR2 SVGAGI. V lost 4 bases and J lost 4; bases outside the gene matches: 13. CDR3 length: 17 residues. Written as DNA, the CDR3 is TGTGCCAGCAGTTTACCCACCGAGACAGGGGACGCAGATACGCAGTATTTT. This translates into CASSLPTETGDADTQYF.

The V call is TRBV4-2, the J call TRBJ1-2; maybe TRBD1 (5 bases). The germline gives CDR1 LGHNA, CDR2 YNFKEQ. The V end was cut by 6 bases, the J end by 8 bases, with 16 bases between. This CDR3 comprises 13 residues. The CDR3 region is CASRQSGVGGYTF. The CDR3 DNA is TGTGCCAGCAGGCAATCGGGGGTTGGGGGCTACACCTTC.

This clonotype is medium-sized (0.01 to 0.1%) in the sample. V and J are TRBV27 and TRBJ1-6; tentative D call: TRBD1 (5 bases). The germline V and J ends were trimmed by 6 bases and 7 bases, with 10 bases remaining between them. The CDR3 is 13 residues long. Germline V gives CDR1 MNHEY, CDR2 SMNVEV (reference sequence). In nucleotides, the CDR3 is TGTGCCAGCAGGAGACAGAGAAATTCACCCCTCCACTTT. Its translation: CASRRQRNSPLHF.

J is TRBJ1-1 and V is TRBV27; D gene ambiguous. Germline V CDR1 and CDR2: MNHEY, SMNVEV (reference sequence). This CDR3 is built from 13 residues. V was shortened by 5 bases and J by 8 bases, with 15 bases between the two germline ends. CDR3 in amino acids: CASSLKVGTEAFF. CDR3 nucleotides: TGTGCCAGCAGTCTCAAAGTGGGCACCGAAGCTTTCTTT.

In regard to this clonotype: The junction departs from the called germline gene at one end, perhaps through a read error. The CDR3 here is CASRLAGGSTDTQYF. CDR3 sequence (DNA): TGTGCCAGCAGGTTAGCGGGGGGAAGCACAGATACGCAGTATTTT. The V call is TRBV12-3 or TRBV12-4, the J call TRBJ2-3, with 10 bases matching TRBD2. The CDR3 loop spans 15 amino acids.

This chain joins TRBV5-1 and TRBJ2-6, with 7 bases fitting TRBD1. The germline gives CDR1 SGHRS, CDR2 YFSETQ. There are 15 residues in the CDR3. J was trimmed by 1 base and V by 4 bases; bases with no gene match: 2. The CDR3 protein is CASSLTGSGANVLTF. CDR3 coding DNA: TGCGCCAGCAGCCTGACAGGGTCTGGGGCCAACGTCCTGACTTTC. The whole variable domain, filled in from reference TRBV5-1 and TRBJ2-6, reads KAGVTQTPRYLIKTRGQQVTLSCSPISGHRSVSWYQQTPGQGLQFLFEYFSETQRNKGNFPGRFSGRQFSNSRSEMNVSTLELGDSALYLCASSLTGSGANVLTFGAGSRLTVL.

In this sample, this clonotype turned up a few times. The chain couples TRBV7-2 to TRBJ2-3, with no clear D. The CDR3 is 15 amino acids. The germline V and J ends were trimmed by 7 bases and 6 bases, with 20 bases remaining between them. Germline V lookup: CDR1 SGHTA, CDR2 FQGNSA. Written as DNA, the CDR3 is TGTGCCAGCATCCCCACCGGCAGTCAGGTTGATACGCAGTATTTT. This codes for CASIPTGSQVDTQYF. Filled out from reference TRBV7-2 and TRBJ2-3, the complete variable domain reads GAGVSQSPSNKVTEKGKDVELRCDPISGHTALYWYRQSLGQGLEFLIYFQGNSAPDKSGLPSDRFSAERTGGSVSTLTIQRTQQEDSAVYLCASIPTGSQVDTQYFGPGTRLTVL.

This clonotype has a handful of counts. The chain carries TRBV7-6 and TRBJ2-3; 11 bases match TRBD2. J gave up 2 bases and V 7 bases, and 8 bases lay outside the gene matches. This CDR3 is built from 16 residues. Germline assignment: CDR1 SGHVS and CDR2 FNYEAQ. CDR3 in amino acids: CASTNSGGGYTDTQYF. The DNA of the CDR3 is TGTGCCAGCACCAATAGCGGGGGGGGATACACAGATACGCAGTATTTT.

This clonotype was seen more than once but under ten times. The J gene is TRBJ1-4, the V gene TRBV19; 7 bases align to TRBD1. The CDR3 is 15 residues long. Germline CDR1 is LNHDA and CDR2 is SQIVND (reference sequence). Trimming at V came to 5 bases and at J to 0 bases, leaving 3 bases not matched to a gene. CDR3 in DNA: TGTGCCAGTAGTGATACAGGGGCAACTAATGAAAAACTGTTTTTT. Translating it yields CASSDTGATNEKLFF.

This clonotype was counted between two and nine times. The V gene is TRBV5-4, the J gene TRBJ2-1; 8 bases agree with TRBD2. The germline gives CDR1 SGHNT, CDR2 YYREEE (reference sequence). V lost 6 bases and J lost 4; bases outside the gene matches: 12. The CDR3 consists of 16 residues. The CDR3 DNA follows: TGTGCCAGCACCCTGAACGGGACTAGTCATTACAATGAGCAGTTCTTC. As protein: CASTLNGTSHYNEQFF. The entire variable domain, with the rest obtained from reference TRBV5-4 and TRBJ2-1, is as follows: ETGVTQSPTHLIKTRGQQVTLRCSSQSGHNTVSWYQQALGQGPQFIFQYYREEENGRGNFPPRFSGLQFPNYSSELNVNALELDDSALYLCASTLNGTSHYNEQFFGPGTRLTVL.